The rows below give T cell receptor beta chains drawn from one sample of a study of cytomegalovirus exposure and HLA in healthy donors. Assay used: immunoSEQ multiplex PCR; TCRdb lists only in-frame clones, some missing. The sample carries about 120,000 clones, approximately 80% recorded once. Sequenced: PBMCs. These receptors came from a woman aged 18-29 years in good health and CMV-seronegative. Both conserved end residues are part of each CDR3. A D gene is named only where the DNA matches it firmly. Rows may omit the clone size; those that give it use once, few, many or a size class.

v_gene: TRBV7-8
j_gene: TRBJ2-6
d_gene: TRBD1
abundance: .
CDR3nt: TGTGCCAGCAGCCCACAGGGGCACTCTGGGGCCAACGTCCTGACTTTC
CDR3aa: CASSPQGHSGANVLTF

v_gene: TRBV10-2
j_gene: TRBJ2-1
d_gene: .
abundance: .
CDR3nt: TGCGTTAGTCGGGGAGCGGTGGAGAATGAGCAGTTCTTC
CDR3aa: CVSRGAVENEQFF

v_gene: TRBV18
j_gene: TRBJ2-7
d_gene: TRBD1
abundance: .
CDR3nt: TGTGCCAGCTCACCAGAGGTCGTATCAGGGACAGGGGGCGGGTACGAGCAGTACTTC
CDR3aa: CASSPEVVSGTGGGYEQYF

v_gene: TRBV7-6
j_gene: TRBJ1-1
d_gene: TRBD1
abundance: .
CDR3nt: TGTGCCAGCAGCCAGGGACAGGGGGGCTTGAACACTGAAGCTTTCTTT
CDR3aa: CASSQGQGGLNTEAFF

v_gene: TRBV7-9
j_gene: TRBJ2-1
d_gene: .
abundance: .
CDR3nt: TGTGCCAGCGGGGACTCTCACAATGAGCAGTTCTTC
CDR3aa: CASGDSHNEQFF

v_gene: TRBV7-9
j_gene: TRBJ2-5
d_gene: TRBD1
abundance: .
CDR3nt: TGTGCCAGCAGCCGTACTCGACAGGGGCAAGAGACCCAGTACTTC
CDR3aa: CASSRTRQGQETQYF

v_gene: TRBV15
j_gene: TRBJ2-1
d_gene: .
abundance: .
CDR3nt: TGTGCCACCAGCAGAGGGAGGGTCTACAATGAGCAGTTCTTC
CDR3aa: CATSRGRVYNEQFF

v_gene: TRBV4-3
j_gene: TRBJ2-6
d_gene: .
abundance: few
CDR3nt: TGCGCCAGCAGCCAAGACAGGTCTGGGGCCAACGTCCTGACTTTC
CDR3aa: CASSQDRSGANVLTF

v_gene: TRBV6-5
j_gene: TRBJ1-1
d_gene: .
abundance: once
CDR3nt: TGTGCCAGCAGTTCTCTACAGGGCGCCTCGAACACTGAAGCTTTCTTT
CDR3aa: CASSSLQGASNTEAFF

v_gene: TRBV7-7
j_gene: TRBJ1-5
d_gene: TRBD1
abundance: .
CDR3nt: TGTGCTAGCAGCGAGGGGGCGGATCAGCCCCAGCATTTT
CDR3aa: CASSEGADQPQHF

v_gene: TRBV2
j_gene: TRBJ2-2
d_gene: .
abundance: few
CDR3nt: TGTGCCAGCAGTGAAGCGCTTGGTCCTAGCGTACAGACCGGGGAGCTGTTTTTT
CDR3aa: CASSEALGPSVQTGELFF

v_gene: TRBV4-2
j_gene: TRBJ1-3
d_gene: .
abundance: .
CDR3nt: TGTGCCAGCAGCCAAGAGGGGGGGCTAGGAAACACCATATATTTT
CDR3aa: CASSQEGGLGNTIYF

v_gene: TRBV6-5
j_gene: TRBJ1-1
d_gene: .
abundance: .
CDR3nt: TGTGCCAGCATAGGAGGGGCCGACACTGAAGCTTTCTTT
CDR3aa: CASIGGADTEAFF

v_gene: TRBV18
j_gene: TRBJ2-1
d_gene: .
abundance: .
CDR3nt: TGTGCCAGCTCACCGGGACACCCAAACTACAATGAGCAGTTCTTC
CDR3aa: CASSPGHPNYNEQFF

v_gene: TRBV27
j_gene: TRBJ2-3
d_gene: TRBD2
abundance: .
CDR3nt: TGTGCCAGCAGTGGACTAGCGAGCACAGATACGCAGTATTTT
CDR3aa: CASSGLASTDTQYF

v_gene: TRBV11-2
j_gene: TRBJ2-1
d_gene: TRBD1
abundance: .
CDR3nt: TGTGCCAGCAGCTTGGACACAGGGGCCATCAATGAGCAGTTCTTC
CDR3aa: CASSLDTGAINEQFF

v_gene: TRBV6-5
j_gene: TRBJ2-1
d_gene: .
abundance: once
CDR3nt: TGTGCCAGCAGTTACTCCCCAGGGATTGAGCAGTTCTTC
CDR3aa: CASSYSPGIEQFF

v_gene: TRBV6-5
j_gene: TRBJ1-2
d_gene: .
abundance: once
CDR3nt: TGTGCCAGCAGTTACGACAGGACCACCTATGGCTACACCTTC
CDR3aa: CASSYDRTTYGYTF

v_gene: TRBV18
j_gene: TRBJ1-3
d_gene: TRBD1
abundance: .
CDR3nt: TGTGCCAGCTCACCTATCCGGGACAGTAGAAACACCATATATTTT
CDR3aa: CASSPIRDSRNTIYF

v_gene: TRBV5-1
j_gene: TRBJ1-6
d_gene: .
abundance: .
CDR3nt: TGCGCCAGCAGCACCGGGGGAGAAACCTATAATTCACCCCTCCACTTT
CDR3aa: CASSTGGETYNSPLHF

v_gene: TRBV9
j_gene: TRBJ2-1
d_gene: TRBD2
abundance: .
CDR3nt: TGTGCCAGCAGTGAGACTAGCGGGAGGACCCAGGAGCAGTTCTTC
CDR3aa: CASSETSGRTQEQFF

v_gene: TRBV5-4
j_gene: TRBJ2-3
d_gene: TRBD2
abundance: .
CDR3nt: TGTGCCAGCAGCTCACCGTCGGCCGGGAGGCACATCACAGATACGCAGTATTTT
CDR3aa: CASSSPSAGRHITDTQYF

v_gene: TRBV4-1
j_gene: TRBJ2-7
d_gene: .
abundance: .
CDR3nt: TGCGCCAGCAGCCAAGATAGGGCTGCTGGGGCAGGCGAGCAGTACTTC
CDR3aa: CASSQDRAAGAGEQYF

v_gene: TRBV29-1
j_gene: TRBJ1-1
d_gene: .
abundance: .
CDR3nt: TGCAGCGTTGTAGCACGCATCAAAGAAGCTTTCTTT
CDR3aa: CSVVARIKEAFF

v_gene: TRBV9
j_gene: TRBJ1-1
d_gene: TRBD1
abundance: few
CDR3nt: TGTGCCAGCAGCGTAGGGGGACAGATGAACACTGAAGCTTTCTTT
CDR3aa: CASSVGGQMNTEAFF

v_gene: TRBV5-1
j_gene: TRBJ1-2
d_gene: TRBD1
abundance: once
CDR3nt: TGCGCCAGCAGAAACCCCAGGACAGGCGGCTACACCTTC
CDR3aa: CASRNPRTGGYTF

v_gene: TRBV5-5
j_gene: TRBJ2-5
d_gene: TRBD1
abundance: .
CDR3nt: TGTGCCAGCAGCTTACTACCGGGACAGGGTGGCTTGTGGGTTCAAGAGACCCAGTACTTC
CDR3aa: CASSLLPGQGGLWVQETQYF

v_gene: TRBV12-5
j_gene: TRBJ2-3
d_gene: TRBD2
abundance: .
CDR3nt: TGTGCTAGTGGTTTGGTACTAGCGGGAGCTAGCACAGATACGCAGTATTTT
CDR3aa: CASGLVLAGASTDTQYF

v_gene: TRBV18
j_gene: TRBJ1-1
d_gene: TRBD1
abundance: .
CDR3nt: TGTGCCAGCTCACCAACAGGGGTCTACACTGAAGCTTTCTTT
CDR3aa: CASSPTGVYTEAFF

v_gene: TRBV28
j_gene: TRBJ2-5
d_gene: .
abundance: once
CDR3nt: TGTGCCAGCAGTTTATGGGCGACGGGGAGGGAGACCCAGTACTTC
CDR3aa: CASSLWATGRETQYF

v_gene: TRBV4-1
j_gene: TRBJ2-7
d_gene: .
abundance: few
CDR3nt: TGCGCCAGCAGCCAAGATCCCTCCGGGAGTGTATACGAGCAGTACTTC
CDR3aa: CASSQDPSGSVYEQYF

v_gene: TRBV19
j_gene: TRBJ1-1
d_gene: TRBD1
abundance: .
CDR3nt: TGTGCCAGTAGTGTTCGACAGGGTTCGAACACTGAAGCTTTCTTT
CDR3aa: CASSVRQGSNTEAFF

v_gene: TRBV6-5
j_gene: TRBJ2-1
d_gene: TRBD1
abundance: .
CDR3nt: TGTGCCAGCAGTCCCAATACCGGGACAGGGGGACTCTTC
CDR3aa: CASSPNTGTGGLF